A selection of T cell receptor beta chains follows, all from one sample in a study of blood T cell repertoires in COVID-19. Using immunoSEQ multiplex PCR, the repertoire was profiled, and TCRdb retains in-frame clones only, with some absent. The sample lists almost 300,000 clones, around nine tenths occurring once. The sample comprised peripheral blood. The receptors here all came from a man aged 65 to 79 with acute or convalescent COVID-19. The CDR3 runs from the conserved cysteine through the conserved F or W. The D gene is left open where the match is weak. Size values are once, few and many counts, or a class for expanded clones, and some rows have none.

CDR3aa	CDR3nt	d_gene	v_gene	j_gene	abundance
CASSSGTGGYQETQYF	TGCGCCAGCAGCTCGGGGACAGGGGGATACCAAGAGACCCAGTACTTC	TRBD1	TRBV5-1	TRBJ2-5	NA
CASSVLDMNTGELFF	TGTGCCAGCAGCGTATTGGACATGAACACCGGGGAGCTGTTTTTT	NA	TRBV9	TRBJ2-2	once
CASSQGGGRGNTIYF	TGTGCCAGCAGCCAAGGCGGGGGGCGCGGAAACACCATATATTTT	NA	TRBV4-2	TRBJ1-3	once
CASSLDPGGSETQYF	TGTGCCAGCAGCTTAGACCCGGGAGGGTCAGAGACCCAGTACTTC	TRBD2	TRBV7-2	TRBJ2-5	NA
CASSEGHHYTGELFF	TGTGCCAGCAGTGAGGGACACCACTACACCGGGGAGCTGTTTTTT	NA	TRBV6-2/TRBV6-3	TRBJ2-2	NA
CASSPGGYEQYF	TGTGCCAGCAGCCCGGGGGGGTACGAGCAGTACTTC	TRBD2	TRBV4-2	TRBJ2-7	NA
CASSLGRGSYNEQFF	TGTGCCAGCAGCCTGGGGCGGGGGAGTTACAATGAGCAGTTCTTC	TRBD2	TRBV11-3	TRBJ2-1	NA
CAISPQAAQETQYF	TGTGCCATCAGCCCACAAGCGGCACAAGAGACCCAGTACTTC	NA	TRBV10-3	TRBJ2-5	once
CASSNRGDYEQYF	TGTGCCAGCAGTAACAGGGGAGACTACGAGCAGTACTTC	TRBD1	TRBV6-6	TRBJ2-7	NA
CASSEVDRGINTIYF	TGTGCCAGCAGTGAAGTGGACAGGGGGATTAACACCATATATTTT	TRBD1	TRBV6-1	TRBJ1-3	once
CASSLGTQGYEQFF	TGCGCCAGCAGCTTAGGGACACAGGGGTATGAGCAGTTCTTC	TRBD1	TRBV5-1	TRBJ2-1	few
CASSPLEGYGYTF	TGTGCCAGCAGCCCATTGGAGGGCTATGGCTACACCTTC	NA	TRBV3-1/TRBV3-2	TRBJ1-2	NA
CASSHSHLTNEKLFF	TGTGCCAGCAGCCATTCACATCTAACTAATGAAAAACTGTTTTTT	NA	TRBV28	TRBJ1-4	NA
CASSYGSGLDQPQHF	TGTGCCAGTAGCTATGGATCAGGGCTAGATCAGCCCCAGCATTTT	NA	TRBV19	TRBJ1-5	NA
CASSPTLDRATYEQYF	TGTGCCAGCTCACCCACCTTGGACAGGGCAACCTACGAGCAGTACTTC	TRBD1	TRBV18	TRBJ2-7	NA
CASSSDGTTRSYEQYF	TGTGCCAGCAGCTCGGATGGGACTACCCGCTCCTACGAGCAGTACTTC	TRBD2	TRBV7-2	TRBJ2-7	NA
CASSLRRDGDQETQYF	TGTGCCAGCAGTTTGAGGAGGGACGGGGATCAAGAGACCCAGTACTTC	NA	TRBV28	TRBJ2-5	NA
CASGTGYGYTF	TGTGCCAGCGGAACAGGGTATGGCTACACCTTC	NA	TRBV9	TRBJ1-2	NA
CASSPQRGLLDEQFF	TGTGCCAGCAGTCCCCAAAGGGGGCTGCTCGATGAGCAGTTCTTC	TRBD1	TRBV28	TRBJ2-1	NA
CASSLEASSGYEQYF	TGTGCCAGCAGCTTAGAGGCCTCATCGGGCTACGAGCAGTACTTC	NA	TRBV7-2	TRBJ2-7	NA
CASRKGAASKNIQYF	TGTGCCAGCAGGAAGGGGGCAGCTAGCAAAAACATTCAGTACTTC	TRBD1	TRBV6-5	TRBJ2-4	NA
CASSGAQGAEDTQYF	TGTGCCAGCAGCGGAGCACAGGGGGCTGAAGATACGCAGTATTTT	TRBD1	TRBV5-8	TRBJ2-3	NA
CASSPYNEQFF	TGTGCCAGCAGTCCTTACAATGAGCAGTTCTTC	NA	TRBV2	TRBJ2-1	NA
CASSPSIHEAFF	TGTGCCAGCAGTCCGAGTATCCATGAAGCTTTCTTT	NA	TRBV6-2/TRBV6-3	TRBJ1-1	NA
CASSGAGLPYNEQFF	TGTGCCAGCAGTGGAGCGGGTCTTCCCTACAATGAGCAGTTCTTC	NA	TRBV28	TRBJ2-1	NA
CASSLGGGEQYF	TGTGCCAGCAGTTTAGGAGGGGGCGAGCAGTACTTC	NA	TRBV12-3/TRBV12-4	TRBJ2-7	NA
CATSRGRGNYGYTF	TGTGCCACCAGCAGAGGACGGGGTAACTATGGCTACACCTTC	NA	TRBV15	TRBJ1-2	NA
CASSRQGPTGELFF	TGTGCCAGCAGCAGACAGGGGCCCACCGGGGAGCTGTTTTTT	TRBD1	TRBV7-2	TRBJ2-2	NA
CASSLTGDVTGYTF	TGTGCCAGCAGCCTGACAGGGGATGTGACGGGCTACACCTTC	TRBD1	TRBV4-2	TRBJ1-2	NA
CASSLQGSSGNTIYF	TGTGCCAGCAGCCTGCAGGGGAGCTCTGGAAACACCATATATTTT	NA	TRBV5-4	TRBJ1-3	NA
CASSPSGGLWGNSPLHF	TGTGCCAGCAGCCCTAGCGGGGGTCTATGGGGAAATTCACCCCTCCACTTT	NA	TRBV7-9	TRBJ1-6	NA
CASTRTVSSSYNEQFF	TGTGCCAGTACCCGGACTGTCTCTAGCTCCTACAATGAGCAGTTCTTC	NA	TRBV19	TRBJ2-1	NA
CASSADRVSGEQYF	TGTGCCAGCAGCGCGGACAGGGTGTCCGGCGAGCAGTACTTC	TRBD1	TRBV9	TRBJ2-7	NA
CASSLDNPYEQYF	TGCGCCAGCAGCTTGGACAACCCCTACGAGCAGTACTTC	NA	TRBV5-1	TRBJ2-7	NA
CASSTGQPFLSNQPQHF	TGTGCCAGTAGTACAGGACAGCCCTTCTTGAGCAATCAGCCCCAGCATTTT	NA	TRBV19	TRBJ1-5	few
CASSRNGRGYGYTF	TGTGCCAGCAGCCGAAATGGGCGGGGCTATGGCTACACCTTC	NA	TRBV28	TRBJ1-2	once
CASSPSKQGGEKLFF	TGCGCCAGCAGCCCATCTAAGCAGGGAGGTGAAAAACTGTTTTTT	NA	TRBV4-3	TRBJ1-4	NA
CASSMEGEQYF	TGTGCCAGTAGTATGGAGGGAGAGCAGTACTTC	NA	TRBV19	TRBJ2-7	NA
CASSPVQWYNSPLHF	TGTGCCAGCAGCCCCGTTCAGTGGTATAATTCACCCCTCCACTTT	NA	TRBV7-2	TRBJ1-6	NA
CASSQDGSGTNEKLFF	TGTGCCAGCAGCCAAGACGGTTCAGGTACTAATGAAAAACTGTTTTTT	NA	TRBV4-2	TRBJ1-4	NA
CASSEHNDREKRF	TGTGCCAGCAGTGAGCACAACGACAGAGAGAAAAGGTTT	NA	TRBV6-1	TRBJ1-4	NA
CASSDLQGYLGPNQPQHF	TGTGCCAGCAGCGACTTACAGGGATACCTTGGGCCCAATCAGCCCCAGCATTTT	NA	TRBV9	TRBJ1-5	NA
CASTFWQGGTTTGELFF	TGTGCCAGCACCTTCTGGCAGGGGGGTACGACCACCGGGGAGCTGTTTTTT	NA	TRBV21-1	TRBJ2-2	NA
CASSLNRDRGHGSGYTF	TGTGCCAGCAGTCTCAACCGGGACAGGGGACATGGGAGTGGCTACACCTTC	TRBD1	TRBV7-8	TRBJ1-2	NA
CASSLGLAGVREQYF	TGTGCCAGCAGCTTAGGCCTAGCGGGAGTGAGGGAGCAGTACTTC	TRBD2	TRBV7-2	TRBJ2-7	once
CASSLGQGITDTQYF	TGCGCCAGCAGCTTGGGTCAGGGGATCACAGATACGCAGTATTTT	NA	TRBV5-1	TRBJ2-3	NA
CASSLGAGVSTDTQYF	TGTGCCAGCAGCTTAGGGGCGGGAGTTAGCACAGATACGCAGTATTTT	TRBD2	TRBV11-3	TRBJ2-3	NA
CASSLEGRGLETQYF	TGCGCCAGCAGCTTGGAGGGCAGGGGGCTGGAGACCCAGTACTTC	TRBD1	TRBV5-1	TRBJ2-5	NA